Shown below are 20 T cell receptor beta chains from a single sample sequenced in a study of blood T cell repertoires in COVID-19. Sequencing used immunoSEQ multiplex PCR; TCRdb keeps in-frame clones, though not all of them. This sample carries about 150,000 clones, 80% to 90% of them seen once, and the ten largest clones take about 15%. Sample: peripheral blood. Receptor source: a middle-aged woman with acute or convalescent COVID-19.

CDR3 sequence reads: CASRAPSNQPQHF. CDR3 in DNA: TGTGCCAGCAGAGCTCCCAGCAATCAGCCCCAGCATTTT. J is TRBJ1-5 and V is TRBV2, with no clear D. The V and J ends lost 6 bases and 1 base respectively, with 7 bases between them. The CDR3 runs 13 residues. Germline values: CDR1 SNHLY, CDR2 FYNNEI.

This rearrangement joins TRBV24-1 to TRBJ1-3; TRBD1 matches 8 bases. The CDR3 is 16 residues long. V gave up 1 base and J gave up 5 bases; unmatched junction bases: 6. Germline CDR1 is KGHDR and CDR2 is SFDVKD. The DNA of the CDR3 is TGTGCCACCAGTGATTTCGACAGGGGTGGTAGAAACACCATATATTTT. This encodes CATSDFDRGGRNTIYF.

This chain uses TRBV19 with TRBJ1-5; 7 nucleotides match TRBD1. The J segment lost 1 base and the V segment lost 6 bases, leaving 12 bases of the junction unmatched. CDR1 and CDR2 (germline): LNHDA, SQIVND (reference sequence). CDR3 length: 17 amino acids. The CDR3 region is CASRRTPGGQSNQPQHF. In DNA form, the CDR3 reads TGTGCCAGTAGGCGAACTCCAGGGGGTCAGAGCAATCAGCCCCAGCATTTT.

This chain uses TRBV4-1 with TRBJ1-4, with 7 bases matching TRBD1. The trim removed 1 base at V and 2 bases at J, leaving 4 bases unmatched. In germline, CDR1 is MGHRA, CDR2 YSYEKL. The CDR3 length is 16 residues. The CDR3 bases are TGCGCCAGCAGCCAAGCGAAGGGGGCGACTAATGAAAAACTGTTTTTT. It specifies CASSQAKGATNEKLFF.

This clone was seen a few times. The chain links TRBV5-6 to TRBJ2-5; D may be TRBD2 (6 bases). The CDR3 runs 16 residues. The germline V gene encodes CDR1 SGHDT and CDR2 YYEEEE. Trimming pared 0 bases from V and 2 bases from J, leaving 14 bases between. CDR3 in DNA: TGTGCCAGCAGCTTGGAATTCACGGGGGTACAAGAGACCCAGTACTTC. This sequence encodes CASSLEFTGVQETQYF.

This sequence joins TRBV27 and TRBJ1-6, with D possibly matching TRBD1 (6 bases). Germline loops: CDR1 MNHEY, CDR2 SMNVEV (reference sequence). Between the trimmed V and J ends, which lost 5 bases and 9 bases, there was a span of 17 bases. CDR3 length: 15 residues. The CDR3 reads CASSPRQVEGSPLHF. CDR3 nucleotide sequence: TGTGCCAGCAGTCCCCGACAGGTTGAGGGTTCACCCCTCCACTTT.

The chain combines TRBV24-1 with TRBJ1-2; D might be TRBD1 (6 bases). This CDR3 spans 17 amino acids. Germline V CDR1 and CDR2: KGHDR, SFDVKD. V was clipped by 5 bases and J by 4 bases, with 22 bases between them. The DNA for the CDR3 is TGTGCCACCAGTGCCCCTTCAGGCAGGGGAAGCTCCTATGGCTACACCTTC. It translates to CATSAPSGRGSSYGYTF.

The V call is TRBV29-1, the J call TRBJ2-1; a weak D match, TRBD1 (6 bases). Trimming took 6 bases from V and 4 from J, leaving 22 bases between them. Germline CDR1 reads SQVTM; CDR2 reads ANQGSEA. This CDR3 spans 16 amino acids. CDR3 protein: CSVPPTGTGRYNEQFF. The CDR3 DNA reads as TGCAGCGTCCCCCCGACCGGTACAGGGCGATACAATGAGCAGTTCTTC.

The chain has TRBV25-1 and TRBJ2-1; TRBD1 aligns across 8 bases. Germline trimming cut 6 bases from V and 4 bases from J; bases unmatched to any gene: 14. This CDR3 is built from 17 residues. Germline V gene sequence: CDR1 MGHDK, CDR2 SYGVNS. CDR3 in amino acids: CASSRGQGSSFYNEQFF. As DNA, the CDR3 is TGTGCCAGCAGCCGAGGACAGGGAAGCTCCTTTTACAATGAGCAGTTCTTC.

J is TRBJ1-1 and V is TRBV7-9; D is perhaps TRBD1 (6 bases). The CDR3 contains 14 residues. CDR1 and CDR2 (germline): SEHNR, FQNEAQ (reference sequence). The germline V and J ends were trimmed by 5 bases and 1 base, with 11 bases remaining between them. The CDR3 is CASSDGQTNTEAFF. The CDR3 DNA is TGTGCCAGCAGCGACGGACAGACGAACACTGAAGCTTTCTTT.

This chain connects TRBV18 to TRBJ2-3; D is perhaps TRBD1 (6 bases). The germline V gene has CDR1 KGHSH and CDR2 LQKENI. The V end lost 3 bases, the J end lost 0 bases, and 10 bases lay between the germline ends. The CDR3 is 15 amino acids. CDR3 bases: TGTGCCAGCTCACCGACAGGACCTAGCACAGATACGCAGTATTTT. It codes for CASSPTGPSTDTQYF.

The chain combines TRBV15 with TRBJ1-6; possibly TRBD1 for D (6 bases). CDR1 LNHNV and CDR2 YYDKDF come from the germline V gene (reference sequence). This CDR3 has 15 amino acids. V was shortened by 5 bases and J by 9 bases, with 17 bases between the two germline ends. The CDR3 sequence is CATSGGVGSGSPLHF. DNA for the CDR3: TGTGCCACCAGCGGGGGCGTTGGGAGTGGTTCACCCCTCCACTTT.

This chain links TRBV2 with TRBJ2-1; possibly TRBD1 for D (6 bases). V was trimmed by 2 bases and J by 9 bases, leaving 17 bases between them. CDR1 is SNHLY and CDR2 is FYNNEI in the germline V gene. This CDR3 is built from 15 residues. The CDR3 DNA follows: TGTGCCAGCAGTGAACTGAGGGGGTTCTCCAGTGAGCAGTTCTTC. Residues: CASSELRGFSSEQFF.

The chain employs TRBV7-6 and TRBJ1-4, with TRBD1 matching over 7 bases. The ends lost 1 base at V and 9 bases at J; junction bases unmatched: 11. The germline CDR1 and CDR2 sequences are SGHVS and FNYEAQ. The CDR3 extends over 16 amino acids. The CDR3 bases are TGTGCCAGCAGCTTAGATCCCAGGGGGAAATTTCAAAAACTGTTTTTT. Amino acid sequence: CASSLDPRGKFQKLFF.

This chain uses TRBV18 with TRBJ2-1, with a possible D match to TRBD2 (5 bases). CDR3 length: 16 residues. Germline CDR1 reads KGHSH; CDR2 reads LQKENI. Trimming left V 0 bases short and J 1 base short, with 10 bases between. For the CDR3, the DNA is TGTGCCAGCTCACCACCGATGCGGGCTTCCTACAATGAGCAGTTCTTC. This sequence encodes CASSPPMRASYNEQFF.

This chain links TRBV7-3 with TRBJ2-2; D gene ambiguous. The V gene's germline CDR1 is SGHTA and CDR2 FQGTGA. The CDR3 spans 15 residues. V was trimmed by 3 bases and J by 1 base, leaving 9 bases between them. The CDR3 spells CASSFEPRNTGELFF. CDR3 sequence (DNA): TGTGCCAGCAGCTTCGAACCGAGGAACACCGGGGAGCTGTTTTTT.

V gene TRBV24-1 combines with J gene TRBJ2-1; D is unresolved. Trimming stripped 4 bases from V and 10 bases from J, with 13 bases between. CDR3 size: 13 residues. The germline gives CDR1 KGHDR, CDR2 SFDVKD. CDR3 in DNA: TGTGCCACCAGTGACCCTGTCCTTGAGGAGCAGTTCTTC. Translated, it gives CATSDPVLEEQFF.

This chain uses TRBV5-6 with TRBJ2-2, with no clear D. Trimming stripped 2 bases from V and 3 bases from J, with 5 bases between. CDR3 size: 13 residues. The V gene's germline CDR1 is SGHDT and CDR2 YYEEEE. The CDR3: CASSFRDTGELFF. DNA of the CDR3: TGTGCCAGCAGCTTTCGGGACACCGGGGAGCTGTTTTTT. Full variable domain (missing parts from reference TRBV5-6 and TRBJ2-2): DAGVTQSPTHLIKTRGQQVTLRCSPKSGHDTVSWYQQALGQGPQFIFQYYEEEERQRGNFPDRFSGHQFPNYSSELNVNALLLGDSALYLCASSFRDTGELFFGEGSRLTVL.

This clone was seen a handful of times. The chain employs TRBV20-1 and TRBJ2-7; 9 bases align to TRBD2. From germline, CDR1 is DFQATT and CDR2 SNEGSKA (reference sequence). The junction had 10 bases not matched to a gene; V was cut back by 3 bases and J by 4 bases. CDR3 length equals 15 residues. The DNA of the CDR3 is TGCAGTGCTAGTTCGCTAGCGGGGCGGGAATACGAGCAGTACTTC. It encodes CSASSLAGREYEQYF.

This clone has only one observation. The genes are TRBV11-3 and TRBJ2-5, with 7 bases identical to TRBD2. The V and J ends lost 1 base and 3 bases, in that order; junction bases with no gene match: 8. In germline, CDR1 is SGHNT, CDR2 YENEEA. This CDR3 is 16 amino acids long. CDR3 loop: CASSLGRTRVEETQYF. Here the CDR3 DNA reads TGTGCCAGCAGCTTAGGCCGGACTAGAGTGGAAGAGACCCAGTACTTC.